This TCR beta chain was identified during a study of T cells after posttransplantation cyclophosphamide. TCRdb keeps only in-frame clones here, not all; method: immunoSEQ multiplex PCR. There are about 3,300 clones in the sample, none observed a single time. The length of the CDR3 is 13 residues. The germline gives CDR1 GTSNPN, CDR2 SVGIG (reference sequence). After removal of 2 bases from V and 2 bases from J, the junction contained 3 bases not matched to a gene. This clone was detected many times. Busulfan-fludarabine conditioning, marrow transplant, and cyclophosphamide on days +3 and +4 were administered.

This chain joins TRBV30 and TRBJ2-7; 7 nucleotides match TRBD2. Source: PBMCs, taken after allogeneic stem cell transplant with posttransplant cyclophosphamide. The TCR originated in a male patient in his 30s who received an allogeneic stem cell transplant from a related donor, was CMV-positive, and had acute GVHD only. Part of the T cells may come from the graft donor. The DNA for the CDR3 is TGTGCCTGGAGTAGCCGGGGGGCCTACGAGCAGTACTTC. The encoded protein is CAWSSRGAYEQYF. Based on the CDR3 plus reference TRBV30 and TRBJ2-7, the full variable domain is SQTIHQWPATLVQPVGSPLSLECTVEGTSNPNLYWYRQAAGRGLQLLFYSVGIGQISSEVPQNLSASRPQDRQFILSSKKLLLSDSGFYLCAWSSRGAYEQYFGPGTRLTVT.